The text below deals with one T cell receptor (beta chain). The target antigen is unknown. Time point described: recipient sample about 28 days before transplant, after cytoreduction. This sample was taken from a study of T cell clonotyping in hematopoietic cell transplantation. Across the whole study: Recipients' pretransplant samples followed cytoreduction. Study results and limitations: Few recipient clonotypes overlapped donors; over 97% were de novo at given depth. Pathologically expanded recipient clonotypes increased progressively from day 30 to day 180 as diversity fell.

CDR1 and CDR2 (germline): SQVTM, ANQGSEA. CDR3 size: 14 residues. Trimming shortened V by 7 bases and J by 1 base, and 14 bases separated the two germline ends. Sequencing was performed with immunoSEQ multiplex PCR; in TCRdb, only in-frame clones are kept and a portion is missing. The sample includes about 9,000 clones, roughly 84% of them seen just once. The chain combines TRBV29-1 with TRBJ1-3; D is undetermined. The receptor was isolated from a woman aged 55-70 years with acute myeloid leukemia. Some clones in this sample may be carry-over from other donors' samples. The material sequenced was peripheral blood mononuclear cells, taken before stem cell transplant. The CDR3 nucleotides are TGCAGCGCCGATACTGACGGGTCTGGAAACACCATATATTTT. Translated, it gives CSADTDGSGNTIYF. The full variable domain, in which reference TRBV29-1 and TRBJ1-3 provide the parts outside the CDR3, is SAVISQKPSRDICQRGTSLTIQCQVDSQVTMMFWYRQQPGQSLTLIATANQGSEATYESGFVIDKFPISRPNLTFSTLTVSNMSPEDSSIYLCSADTDGSGNTIYFGEGSWLTVV.